This passage covers 28 T cell receptor beta chains from one sample sequenced in a study of cytomegalovirus exposure and HLA in healthy donors. PCR involved 60 Vbeta and 13 Jbeta primers. Data came from immunoSEQ multiplex PCR; TCRdb stores just in-frame clones and leaves some out. The sample includes around 130,000 clones, 80% to 85% of them seen just once. The sample was PBMCs. The source of these receptors is a man between 18 and 35 years old in good health and CMV-seronegative.

The chain has TRBV5-1 and TRBJ2-7; 7 bases match TRBD1. With V trimmed by 3 bases and J by 4 bases, 10 bases remained unmatched. CDR1 SGHRS and CDR2 YFSETQ come from the germline V gene. There are 15 residues in the CDR3. CDR3 amino acids: CASSSTVDRVYEQYF. The CDR3, as DNA: TGCGCCAGCAGCTCGACCGTAGACAGGGTTTACGAGCAGTACTTC.

This clone turned up a few times. The genes are TRBV4-2 and TRBJ1-5; D is undetermined. Trimming cost V 3 bases and J 4 bases, with 16 bases left between them. Germline CDR1 is LGHNA and CDR2 is YNFKEQ. The CDR3 runs 16 residues. CDR3 in amino acids: CASSQYGLELNQPQHF. The CDR3 DNA is TGTGCCAGCAGCCAGTATGGACTCGAACTTAATCAGCCCCAGCATTTT.

This sequence joins TRBV5-1 and TRBJ2-7; 9 bases agree with TRBD1. Unmatched junction bases numbered 4, after V lost 4 bases and J lost 5 bases. Germline V gene data show CDR1 as SGHRS and CDR2 as YFSETQ. This CDR3 is built from 13 residues. In DNA, the CDR3 is TGCGCCAGCAGCCCTGGGACAGGGAACGAGCAGTACTTC. Translated: CASSPGTGNEQYF. The variable domain in full, with the rest retrieved from reference TRBV5-1 and TRBJ2-7, is KAGVTQTPRYLIKTRGQQVTLSCSPISGHRSVSWYQQTPGQGLQFLFEYFSETQRNKGNFPGRFSGRQFSNSRSEMNVSTLELGDSALYLCASSPGTGNEQYFGPGTRLTVT.

The chain employs TRBV18 and TRBJ1-1; perhaps TRBD1 as D (6 bases). The CDR3 is made up of 15 amino acids. Trimming took off 7 bases at V and 0 bases at J, with 15 bases between the two ends. Per germline, CDR1 KGHSH and CDR2 LQKENI. The CDR3 region is CASYRSGTLNTEAFF. CDR3 nucleotides: TGTGCCAGCTACCGCTCCGGGACACTGAACACTGAAGCTTTCTTT. Based on the CDR3 plus reference TRBV18 and TRBJ1-1, the full variable domain is NAGVMQNPRHLVRRRGQEARLRCSPMKGHSHVYWYRQLPEEGLKFMVYLQKENIIDESGMPKERFSAEFPKEGPSILRIQQVVRGDSAAYFCASYRSGTLNTEAFFGQGTRLTVV.

The chain recombines TRBV9 with TRBJ2-3; weak D call: TRBD1 (6 bases). Trimming took 1 base from V and 4 from J, leaving 7 bases between them. Per germline, CDR1 SGDLS and CDR2 YYNGEE. The CDR3 consists of 13 residues. The CDR3 DNA reads TGTGCCAGCAGCGTACAGGGGTCAGATACGCAGTATTTT. Amino acids: CASSVQGSDTQYF. The full variable domain, completed using reference TRBV9 and TRBJ2-3, is DSGVTQTPKHLITATGQRVTLRCSPRSGDLSVYWYQQSLDQGLQFLIQYYNGEERAKGNILERFSAQQFPDLHSELNLSSLELGDSALYFCASSVQGSDTQYFGPGTRLTVL.

The V and J genes are TRBV27 and TRBJ1-2; no reliable D call. CDR3 length: 14 amino acids. The V and J ends lost 5 bases and 3 bases respectively, with 13 bases between them. CDR1 MNHEY and CDR2 SMNVEV come from the germline V gene (reference sequence). In DNA, the CDR3 is TGTGCCAGCAGTGATGGCGGGGTCCACTATGGCTACACCTTC. It specifies CASSDGGVHYGYTF.

This clone has only a few counts. This specimen includes other DNA sequences encoding the same CDR3. V is TRBV5-1 and J is TRBJ2-2; possibly TRBD2 for D (6 bases). Germline V gene lookup returns CDR1 SGHRS and CDR2 YFSETQ. V was clipped by 4 bases and J by 1 base, with 11 bases between them. The CDR3 is 15 residues long. CDR3 DNA sequence: TGCGCCAGCAGCACAGGAGGGGTGAACACCGGGGAGCTGTTTTTT. It codes for CASSTGGVNTGELFF.

Only a few counts were recorded for this clone. V is TRBV29-1 and J is TRBJ2-6; no reliable D call. In germline, CDR1 is SQVTM, CDR2 ANQGSEA. This CDR3 spans 15 amino acids. The V and J ends lost 3 bases and 0 bases respectively, with 9 bases between them. The CDR3 region has the DNA TGCAGCGTTGAGAGACGGAGCTCTGGGGCCAACGTCCTGACTTTC. The encoded protein is CSVERRSSGANVLTF. Filled out from reference TRBV29-1 and TRBJ2-6, the complete variable domain reads SAVISQKPSRDICQRGTSLTIQCQVDSQVTMMFWYRQQPGQSLTLIATANQGSEATYESGFVIDKFPISRPNLTFSTLTVSNMSPEDSSIYLCSVERRSSGANVLTFGAGSRLTVL.

The sample holds a few counts of this clone. The gene calls are TRBV6-5 and TRBJ2-3; maybe TRBD1 (6 bases). Looked up from germline, CDR1 is MNHEY and CDR2 is SVGAGI. The CDR3 has 12 residues. The ends were cut back, 6 bases at V and 8 bases at J, with 12 bases in the middle. The DNA of the CDR3 is TGTGCCAGCAGCCCCGGACAGACTACGCAGTATTTT. Protein sequence: CASSPGQTTQYF.

The rearrangement links TRBV6-5 to TRBJ1-6; a weak D match, TRBD1 (5 bases). CDR1 and CDR2 from the germline V gene are MNHEY and SVGAGI. The CDR3 runs 15 residues. V lost 5 bases, J lost 9 bases, and 17 bases lay in between. This chain's CDR3 is CASSKTTGLTSPLHF. For the CDR3, the DNA is TGTGCCAGCAGTAAAACCACAGGCTTGACTTCACCCCTCCACTTT.

V usage is TRBV14 and J usage is TRBJ2-1; 9 bases align to TRBD1. The V and J ends lost 0 bases and 6 bases, in that order; junction bases with no gene match: 6. The germline V gene has CDR1 SGHDN and CDR2 FVKESK. The CDR3 has 16 amino acids. This chain's CDR3 is CASSQDGTGLRNEQFF. In DNA form, the CDR3 reads TGTGCCAGCAGCCAAGACGGGACAGGGCTACGCAATGAGCAGTTCTTC.

The chain couples TRBV7-9 to TRBJ2-3; TRBD1 matches at 9 bases. Germline-derived CDR1 and CDR2 are SEHNR and FQNEAQ (reference sequence). CDR3 length: 16 residues. Germline trimming cut 0 bases from V and 1 base from J; bases unmatched to any gene: 2. Here the CDR3 DNA reads TGTGCCAGCAGCTTAGCCCGGACAGGGGGCACAGATACGCAGTATTTT. It encodes CASSLARTGGTDTQYF.

This chain uses TRBV7-6 with TRBJ1-5, with 9 bases identical to TRBD1. The junction had 6 bases not matched to a gene; V was cut back by 5 bases and J by 7 bases. CDR1 is SGHVS and CDR2 is FNYEAQ in the germline V gene. The CDR3 is made up of 14 amino acids. The CDR3 spells CASSGGQGGQPQHF. The CDR3 nucleotides read TGTGCCAGCAGCGGGGGACAGGGAGGCCAGCCCCAGCATTTT. Full variable domain (outside the CDR3, taken from reference TRBV7-6 and TRBJ1-5): GAGVSQSPRYKVTKRGQDVALRCDPISGHVSLYWYRQALGQGPEFLTYFNYEAQQDKSGLPNDRFSAERPEGSISTLTIQRTEQRDSAMYRCASSGGQGGQPQHFGDGTRLSIL.

V and J are TRBV18 and TRBJ1-1, with unresolved D. V gave up 0 bases and J gave up 7 bases, with 15 bases separating them. The CDR3 consists of 15 residues. Germline CDR1 reads KGHSH; CDR2 reads LQKENI. The DNA for the CDR3 is TGTGCCAGCTCACCACCGATGCGTCTCAATCTTGAAGCTTTCTTT. Protein sequence: CASSPPMRLNLEAFF.

V gene TRBV6-4 combines with J gene TRBJ2-1, with D possibly being TRBD1 (6 bases). V shed 5 bases and J shed 7 bases, with 12 bases lying between them. CDR3 length: 13 residues. Germline V gene lookup returns CDR1 MRHNA and CDR2 SNTAGT. The CDR3 loop is CASSRGQNNEQFF. The CDR3 bases are TGTGCCAGCAGTCGCGGACAGAATAATGAGCAGTTCTTC.

The rearrangement joins TRBV7-3 to TRBJ2-1, with TRBD2 matching 12 bases. From germline, CDR1 is SGHTA and CDR2 FQGTGA. The V segment lost 3 bases and the J segment 6 bases; nucleotides outside the gene matches: 3. The CDR3 is made up of 15 amino acids. CDR3 DNA sequence: TGTGCCAGCAGCTTGACTAGCGGGGGTATCAATGAGCAGTTCTTC. Encoded protein: CASSLTSGGINEQFF.

The chain carries TRBV11-2 and TRBJ2-5, with TRBD2 matching over 7 bases. This CDR3 has 16 amino acids. V lost 3 bases and J lost 1; bases outside the gene matches: 8. Germline V gene data show CDR1 as SGHAT and CDR2 as FQNNGV. This CDR3 is CASSLRLAERQETQYF. CDR3 nucleotide sequence: TGTGCCAGCAGCTTGAGGCTAGCGGAACGCCAAGAGACCCAGTACTTC.

The V gene is TRBV27, the J gene TRBJ1-2; D remains unclear. V lost 4 bases, J lost 4 bases, and 16 bases lay in between. Germline-derived CDR1 and CDR2 are MNHEY and SMNVEV (reference sequence). The CDR3 totals 15 residues. The CDR3 protein is CASSSPRGPSYGYTF. The CDR3 nucleotides are TGTGCCAGCAGTTCTCCAAGAGGGCCCTCCTATGGCTACACCTTC.

V usage is TRBV29-1 and J usage is TRBJ1-2; D is perhaps TRBD1 (6 bases). The V end lost 7 bases, the J end lost 6 bases, and 15 bases lay between the germline ends. The germline V gene encodes CDR1 SQVTM and CDR2 ANQGSEA. The CDR3 consists of 12 residues. CDR3 region: CSAAGTTNGYTF. The CDR3 DNA sequence: TGCAGCGCCGCCGGGACAACGAATGGCTACACCTTC. Based on the CDR3 plus reference TRBV29-1 and TRBJ1-2, the full variable domain is SAVISQKPSRDICQRGTSLTIQCQVDSQVTMMFWYRQQPGQSLTLIATANQGSEATYESGFVIDKFPISRPNLTFSTLTVSNMSPEDSSIYLCSAAGTTNGYTFGSGTRLTVV.

V and J are TRBV6-6 and TRBJ2-7, with 7 nucleotides matching TRBD1. The V gene's germline CDR1 is MNHNY and CDR2 SVGAGI (reference sequence). Trimming at V came to 2 bases and at J to 2 bases, leaving 3 bases not matched to a gene. CDR3 size: 14 residues. CDR3 protein: CASSYGTATYEQYF. The CDR3 bases are TGTGCCAGCAGTTACGGGACAGCGACCTACGAGCAGTACTTC.

The V gene is TRBV7-2, the J gene TRBJ1-2; 9 nucleotides align to TRBD1. Germline assignment: CDR1 SGHTA and CDR2 FQGNSA. The CDR3 has 14 amino acids. Trimming cost V 3 bases and J 2 bases; bases outside gene matches: 1. In DNA, the CDR3 is TGTGCCAGCAGCTTGGGGACAGGGAACTATGGCTACACCTTC. It codes for CASSLGTGNYGYTF.

This sequence joins TRBV4-3 and TRBJ2-3; no clear D gene. Looked up from germline, CDR1 is LGHNA and CDR2 is YSLEER. V was cut by 0 bases and J by 1 base, with 5 bases left in between. The length of the CDR3 is 14 residues. The CDR3 coding sequence is TGCGCCAGCAGCCAAGAACGGGGCACAGATACGCAGTATTTT. This codes for CASSQERGTDTQYF.

The chain links TRBV27 to TRBJ2-7, with 7 bases that match TRBD1. This CDR3 region has 13 residues. Germline V lookup: CDR1 MNHEY, CDR2 SMNVEV (reference sequence). V trimming: 6 bases; J trimming: 2 bases; junction bases outside the gene matches: 4. CDR3 sequence: CASRRQGAYEQYF. Here the CDR3 DNA reads TGTGCCAGCAGACGACAGGGAGCCTACGAGCAGTACTTC.

This clone was seen only once. The chain carries TRBV10-2 and TRBJ1-4, with a possible D match to TRBD1 (6 bases). The CDR3 runs 22 residues. Per the germline V gene, CDR1 is WSHSY and CDR2 is SAAADI. V was pared by 4 bases and J by 0 bases, with 30 bases between. CDR3 in DNA: TGCGCCAGCAGTGTAGATCAGAACAACCGGGACAAAGGACGGGCAACTAATGAAAAACTGTTTTTT. Translation gives CASSVDQNNRDKGRATNEKLFF.

The chain employs TRBV5-4 and TRBJ2-7; possible D gene TRBD1, 5 bases. CDR1 and CDR2 from the germline V gene are SGHNT and YYREEE (reference sequence). Trimming left V 2 bases short and J 1 base short, with 10 bases between. This CDR3 contains 14 residues. The CDR3 DNA reads as TGTGCCAGCAGCTTATCAGGGCTATCCTACGAGCAGTACTTC. Protein: CASSLSGLSYEQYF.

The chain is built from TRBV2 and TRBJ1-1; D possibly corresponds to TRBD1 (5 bases). Germline loops: CDR1 SNHLY, CDR2 FYNNEI. This CDR3 contains 14 residues. Trimming pared 9 bases from V and 3 bases from J, leaving 17 bases between. CDR3 nucleotides: TGTGCCAGGCGGATTCCCGGAGGGGACACTGAAGCTTTCTTT. This gives the protein CARRIPGGDTEAFF.

The chain couples TRBV5-4 to TRBJ2-1; 10 nucleotides align to TRBD1. The CDR3 contains 15 residues. The germline gives CDR1 SGHNT, CDR2 YYREEE (reference sequence). V shed 7 bases, J shed 3 bases, and the junction held 7 bases outside the gene matches. CDR3 bases: TGTGCCAGCGTTAGGGACAGGGGAAACTACAATGAGCAGTTCTTC. It encodes CASVRDRGNYNEQFF.

Note on this clone: The same CDR3 also results from other DNA sequences found in this sample. The chain uses TRBV5-6 and TRBJ2-2; 8 nucleotides agree with TRBD2. This CDR3 is 13 amino acids long. Looked up from germline, CDR1 is SGHDT and CDR2 is YYEEEE. Trimming removed 3 bases from V and 6 bases from J; junction bases left unmatched: 1. The CDR3 is CASSSGGAGELFF. The CDR3 nucleotides are TGTGCCAGCAGCTCCGGGGGGGCCGGGGAGCTGTTTTTT.